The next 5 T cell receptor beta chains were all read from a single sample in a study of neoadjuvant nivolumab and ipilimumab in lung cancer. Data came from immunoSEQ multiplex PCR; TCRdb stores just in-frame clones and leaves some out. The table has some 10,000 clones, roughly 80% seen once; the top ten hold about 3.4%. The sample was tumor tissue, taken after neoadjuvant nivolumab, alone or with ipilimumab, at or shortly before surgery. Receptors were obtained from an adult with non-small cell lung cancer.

This chain's CDR3 is CASSPIRATEAFF. The CDR3 DNA follows: TGTGCCAGCAGTCCAATCCGGGCCACTGAAGCTTTCTTT. The chain uses TRBV28 and TRBJ1-1; D is unclear. V was shortened by 5 bases and J by 4 bases, with 11 bases between the two germline ends. This CDR3 spans 13 amino acids. The V gene's germline CDR1 is MDHEN and CDR2 SYDVKM.

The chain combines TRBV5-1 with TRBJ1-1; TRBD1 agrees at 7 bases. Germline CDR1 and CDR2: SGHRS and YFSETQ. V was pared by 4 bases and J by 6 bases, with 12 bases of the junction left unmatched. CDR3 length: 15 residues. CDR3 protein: CASSPTQTGIPEAFF. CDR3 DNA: TGCGCCAGCAGCCCCACCCAGACAGGGATCCCTGAAGCTTTCTTT.

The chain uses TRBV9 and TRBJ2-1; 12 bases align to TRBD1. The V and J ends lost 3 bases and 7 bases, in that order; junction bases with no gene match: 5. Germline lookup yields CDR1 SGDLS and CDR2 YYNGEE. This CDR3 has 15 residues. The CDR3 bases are TGTGCCAGCAGCGCACCGGGACAGGGGGCGAATGAGCAGTTCTTC. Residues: CASSAPGQGANEQFF.

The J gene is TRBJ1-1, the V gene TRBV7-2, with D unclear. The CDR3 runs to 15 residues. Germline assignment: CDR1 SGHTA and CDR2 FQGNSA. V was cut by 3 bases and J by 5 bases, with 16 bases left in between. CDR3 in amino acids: CASSFSGVPMTEAFF. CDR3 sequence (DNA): TGTGCCAGCAGCTTTAGCGGGGTCCCGATGACTGAAGCTTTCTTT.

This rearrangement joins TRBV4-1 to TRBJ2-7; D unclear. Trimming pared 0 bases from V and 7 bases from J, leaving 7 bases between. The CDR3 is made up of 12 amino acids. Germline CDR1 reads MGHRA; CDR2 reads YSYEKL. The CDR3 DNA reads TGCGCCAGCAGCCAAGATTTAAGGGAGCAGTACTTC. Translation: CASSQDLREQYF.